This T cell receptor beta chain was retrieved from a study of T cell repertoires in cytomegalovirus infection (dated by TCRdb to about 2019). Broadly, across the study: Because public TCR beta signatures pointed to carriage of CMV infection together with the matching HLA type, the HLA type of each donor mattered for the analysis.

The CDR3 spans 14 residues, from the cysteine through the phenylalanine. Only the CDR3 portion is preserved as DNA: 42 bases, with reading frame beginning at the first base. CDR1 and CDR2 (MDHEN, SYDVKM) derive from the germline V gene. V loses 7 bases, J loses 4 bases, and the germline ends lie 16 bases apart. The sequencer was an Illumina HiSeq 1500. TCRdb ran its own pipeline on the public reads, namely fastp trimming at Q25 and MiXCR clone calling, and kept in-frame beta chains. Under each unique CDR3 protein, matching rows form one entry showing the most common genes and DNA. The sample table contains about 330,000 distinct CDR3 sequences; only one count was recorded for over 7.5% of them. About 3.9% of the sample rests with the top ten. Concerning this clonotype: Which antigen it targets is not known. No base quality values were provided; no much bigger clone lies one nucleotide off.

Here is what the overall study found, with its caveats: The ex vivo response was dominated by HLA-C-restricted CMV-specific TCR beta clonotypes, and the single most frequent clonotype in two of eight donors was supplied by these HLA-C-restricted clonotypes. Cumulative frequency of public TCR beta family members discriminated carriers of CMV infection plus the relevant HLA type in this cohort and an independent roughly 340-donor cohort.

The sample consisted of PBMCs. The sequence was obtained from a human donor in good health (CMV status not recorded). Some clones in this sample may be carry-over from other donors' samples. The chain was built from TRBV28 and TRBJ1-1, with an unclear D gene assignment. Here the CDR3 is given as CASTSPVLGTEAFF. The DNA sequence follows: TGTGCCAGCACCTCCCCGGTACTGGGCACTGAAGCTTTCTTT.